One T cell receptor (beta chain) is described in this entry. The specificity of this receptor is unknown. No much larger clone exists at a distance of one base, and base qualities are not known. The immunoSEQ Assay was used to sequence TCRbeta CDR3 regions. After extraction, genomic DNA underwent amplification by bias-controlled multiplex PCR, followed by high-throughput sequencing. The original pipeline was this. Collapsing and filtering of sequences were performed to quantify the absolute abundance of each unique TCRbeta CDR3 region. T cell fraction was estimated by normalizing TCRbeta template counts to usable DNA, which was measured by amplifying reference genes present in all nucleated cells. Repertoire TCRs were annotated as SARS-CoV-2-specific when V gene, CDR3 amino acid sequence and J gene were exactly matched to a known reactive TCR set. The reference SARS-CoV-2 TCR set came from MIRA and was filtered for enrichment in COVID-19-positive ImmuneCODE repertoires, removing public or cross-reactive TCRs. Using the MIRA antigens, annotated TCRs were further analysed by specific ORF or by position within an ORF. Depth was the summed frequency of annotated unique rearrangements, while breadth was defined as annotated unique rearrangements over total unique productive rearrangements. Group comparisons of TCR breadth used two-sided Wilcoxon rank-sum tests. Not all clones reach the TCRdb copy of this immuneACCESS table, which keeps in-frame sequences only. Checked studies attribute under half of the gap to unresolved V genes and leave the rest unexplained. V, J and clone size derive from that table, while D and trimming were established from the DNA sequence. Counted in this sample were some 340,000 clones; about 86% of them appeared once. Under 2% of the sample goes to the ten largest clones.

The record originates from a study of Ad26.COV2.S vaccination and SARS-CoV-2 variants listed by TCRdb under 2021. In terms of the full investigation: Vaccine-arm donors were drawn from COV1001, a multicentre, randomized, double-blind, placebo-controlled phase I-IIa trial of Ad26.COV2.S in healthy adults. A total of roughly 30 samples were included in the TCR-sequenced set, comprising roughly 19 Ad26.COV2.S vaccine recipients, 5 placebo recipients and 8 SARS-CoV-2 convalescent individuals. Investigators did not know the trial group allocation while performing experiments and assessing outcomes. Dosing of Ad26.COV2.S was intramuscular, at either 5x10^10 or 1x10^11 viral particles, delivered as one shot or as two shots spaced 56 days apart. Trial participants were randomized into five groups of five, in which low-dose or high-dose Ad26.COV2.S was given once or twice, or placebo was given on both occasions. TCRbeta repertoire sequencing was used to assess the specificity and breadth of SARS-CoV-2-reactive T cell receptors after Ad26.COV2.S vaccination. Overall study results and their limits: Substantial breadth of spike-specific CD8+ and CD4+ T cell responses was reported after vaccination. The authors noted that the TCR breadth and depth analyses may have underestimated total T cell responses. Comparable non-spike TCR breadth was observed between vaccine and placebo recipients, consistent with only spike being contained in the vaccine. Comparing responses between vaccine doses or regimens was not something the study was powered to do. Higher spike-specific TCR breadth was observed in Ad26.COV2.S recipients than in placebo recipients (P = 0.0014).

According to the study, the label for this sample's treatment or condition signals: about 20 received Ad26.COV2.S at low or high dose, single or two shots; about 5 received placebo; per-sample allocation not given. For vaccine and placebo recipients, the sequenced repertoires came from samples collected on day 63 after the first injection. In Cohort 1b, roughly 25 adults aged 18-55 years were enrolled at a single site in Boston, USA, between 29 July and 7 August 2020. As a vaccine, Ad26.COV2.S was a replication-incompetent adenovirus type 26 vector that expressed a prefusion-stabilized SARS-CoV-2 spike protein derived from the original Wuhan strain. The cysteine opens and the phenylalanine closes a CDR3 of 15 amino acids. Here the CDR3 DNA is all that survives: 45 bases in frame from base 1. CDR1 and CDR2 were assigned from the germline V gene as SGHDN and FVKESK. Trimming takes 0 bases from V and 2 bases from J, and the germline ends sit 10 bases apart.

The source of this sequence is a person aged 18-65 years who received the Ad26.COV2.S COVID-19 vaccine or a placebo. Material: peripheral blood, obtained in a trial of Ad26.COV2.S vaccine versus placebo. The chain is made from TRBV14 and TRBJ1-1, with the D segment identity uncertain. The nucleotide sequence reads as follows: TGTGCCAGCAGCCAAGAATACGGGCGTAACACTGAAGCTTTCTTT. Translation gives CASSQEYGRNTEAFF.